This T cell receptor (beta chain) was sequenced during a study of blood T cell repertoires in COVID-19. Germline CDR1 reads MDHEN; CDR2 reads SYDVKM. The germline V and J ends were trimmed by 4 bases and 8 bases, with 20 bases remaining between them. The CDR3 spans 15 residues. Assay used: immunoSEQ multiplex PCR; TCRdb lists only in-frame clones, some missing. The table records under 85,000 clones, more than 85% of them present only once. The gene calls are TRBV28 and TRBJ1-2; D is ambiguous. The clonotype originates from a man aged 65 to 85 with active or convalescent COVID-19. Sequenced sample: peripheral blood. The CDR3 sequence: CASSSPLKPAGGYTF. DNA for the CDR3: TGTGCCAGCAGTTCCCCCTTAAAACCCGCTGGCGGCTACACCTTC.